The present TCR beta chain was sequenced within a study of T cells in narcolepsy. Turning to the study itself: Healthy controls were enrolled alongside patients with narcolepsy type 1 or type 2.

Overall study findings and caveats: Blood of same and different patients, but not healthy controls, reportedly held recurring autoreactive clonotypes.

This clone was seen a few times. The antigen remains unidentified. This CDR3 spans 13 amino acids. In germline, CDR1 is SGDLS, CDR2 YYNGEE. The V and J ends lost 4 bases and 2 bases respectively, with 8 bases between them. TCRdb's copy holds only in-frame clones and misses some; the assay was immunoSEQ multiplex PCR. This sample carries tens of thousands of clones, roughly 87% of them seen once, and the ten largest clones take roughly 1.7%. What was sequenced was memory (CD45RA-) CD4+ T cells from blood. This receptor was obtained from a human donor in good health. V is TRBV9 and J is TRBJ2-3; no clear D. The CDR3 loop is CASSSQPTDTQYF. In DNA form, the CDR3 reads TGTGCCAGCAGCTCCCAACCCACAGATACGCAGTATTTT.